A selection of T cell receptor beta chains follows, all from one sample in a study of T-cell reconstitution after alpha-beta-depleted transplantation in children. TCRdb re-called the PCR reads with MiXCR, one entry per CDR3 protein. This sample carries roughly 500,000 distinct CDR3 sequences, 30% to 35% of them seen once, and the ten largest clones take around 2.3%. Here the sequenced sample was PBMCs from the stem cell graft donor, taken from the stem cell graft. Receptor source: a human donor who donated a stem cell graft to a child with aplastic anemia. CDR3s include the opening cysteine and the closing phenylalanine or tryptophan. The D gene is left open where the match is weak. Some rows mark clone size as missing; the rest say once, few, many or name a class of expanded clone.

J	V	length	D	size	CDR3	DNA
TRBJ2-7	TRBV29-1	15	TRBD2	few	CSVYKEGGSSYEQYF	TGCAGCGTTTATAAAGAGGGAGGGTCCTCCTACGAGCAGTACTTC
TRBJ2-3	TRBV5-1	18	.	.	CASSLVKAASGPRDTQYF	TGCGCCAGCAGCTTGGTGAAGGCGGCTTCGGGACCACGAGATACGCAGTATTTT
TRBJ1-5	TRBV7-2	14	TRBD1	.	CASKTGDGAQPQHF	TGTGCCAGCAAGACAGGGGACGGAGCGCAGCCCCAGCATTTT
TRBJ2-7	TRBV7-3	13	.	few	CASIVGSSYEQYF	TGTGCCAGCATTGTGGGGAGCTCCTACGAGCAGTACTTC
TRBJ2-1	TRBV6-5	13	.	.	CASSTTDYNEQFF	TGTGCCAGCAGTACGACCGATTACAATGAGCAGTTCTTC
TRBJ2-1	TRBV11-1	16	.	.	CASSTEGISSYNEQFF	TGTGCCAGCAGCACAGAAGGGATTAGCTCCTACAATGAGCAGTTCTTC
TRBJ1-5	TRBV27	16	.	few	CASRAQTAYSNQPQHF	TGTGCCAGCAGAGCCCAGACAGCTTATAGCAATCAGCCCCAGCATTTT
TRBJ2-7	TRBV18	15	TRBD2	.	CASSRTSEDSYEQYF	TGTGCCAGCTCCCGGACTAGCGAAGACTCCTACGAGCAGTACTTC
TRBJ2-3	TRBV18	18	TRBD2	.	CASSPPNRLAGQQDTQYF	TGTGCCAGCTCACCACCGAATCGACTAGCGGGGCAACAAGATACGCAGTATTTT
TRBJ2-5	TRBV11-2	13	TRBD1	few	CASSHGTGETQYF	TGTGCCAGCAGCCATGGGACAGGGGAGACCCAGTACTTC
TRBJ2-5	TRBV20-1	17	TRBD2	.	CSARDSRLAGAQETQYF	TGCAGTGCTAGAGATAGTAGGCTAGCGGGAGCCCAAGAGACCCAGTACTTC
TRBJ2-3	TRBV12-3/TRBV12-4	15	TRBD2	.	CASSLWREFTDTQYF	TGTGCCAGCAGTTTATGGCGGGAGTTTACAGATACGCAGTATTTT
TRBJ2-1	TRBV6-2/TRBV6-3	16	.	once	CASSYSTQGPYNEQFF	TGTGCCAGCAGTTACTCGACGCAGGGACCCTACAATGAGCAGTTCTTC
TRBJ2-3	TRBV4-3	17	TRBD2	.	CASSQDPREARTDTLYF	TGCGCCAGCAGCCAAGACCCCCGGGAGGCACGCACAGATACGCTGTATTTT
TRBJ2-1	TRBV2	20	TRBD2	once	CASKELAGTRRGPRPNEQFF	TGTGCCAGCAAGGAACTAGCGGGGACCCGACGGGGCCCCCGACCCAATGAGCAGTTCTTC
TRBJ1-4	TRBV25-1	16	TRBD1	few	CASRAYQTGSGEKLFF	TGTGCCAGCAGAGCCTATCAGACAGGGTCAGGAGAAAAACTGTTTTTT
TRBJ2-5	TRBV7-8	16	TRBD2	.	CASSAGASGRWKTQYF	TGTGCCAGCTCCGCAGGGGCTAGCGGGAGGTGGAAGACCCAGTACTTC
TRBJ1-3	TRBV7-2	16	.	.	CASSLGRSSSGNTIYF	TGTGCCAGCAGCTTGGGACGGTCGTCCTCTGGAAACACCATATATTTT
TRBJ2-7	TRBV27	15	TRBD1	many	CASSLTGTGSYEQYF	TGTGCCAGCAGTCTGACCGGGACAGGGTCCTACGAGCAGTACTTC
TRBJ1-5	TRBV19	15	.	.	CASTPQTALRGAQHF	TGTGCCAGTACACCTCAGACGGCTCTACGTGGGGCCCAGCATTTT
TRBJ2-5	TRBV7-9	15	TRBD1	few	CASSFPGQSRETQYF	TGTGCCAGCAGCTTCCCGGGACAGTCAAGGGAGACCCAGTACTTC
TRBJ1-3	TRBV30	17	TRBD1	.	CAWSGGGGTTSGNTIYF	TGTGCCTGGAGTGGAGGGGGCGGAACCACCTCTGGAAACACCATATATTTT
TRBJ2-5	TRBV29-1	13	TRBD2	few	CSGGTSGIRTQYF	TGCAGCGGTGGGACTAGCGGGATTAGGACCCAGTACTTC
TRBJ1-1	TRBV5-6	15	.	once	CASSSPPGLNTEAFF	TGTGCCAGCAGCTCCCCCCCAGGACTGAACACTGAAGCTTTCTTT
TRBJ2-3	TRBV5-5	15	.	.	CASSLGPMGTDTQYF	TGTGCCAGCAGCTTGGGTCCAATGGGGACAGATACGCAGTATTTT
TRBJ2-3	TRBV24-1	16	TRBD2	.	CATSDFSGSLTDTQYF	TGTGCCACCAGTGATTTTAGCGGGAGTTTAACAGATACGCAGTATTTT
TRBJ2-1	TRBV27	16	.	.	CASSLGAGRGDNEQFF	TGTGCCAGCAGTTTAGGAGCCGGGAGAGGGGACAATGAGCAGTTCTTC
TRBJ2-3	TRBV5-4	14	TRBD1	few	CASSTGQGTDTQYF	TGTGCCAGCAGCACCGGACAGGGCACAGATACGCAGTATTTT
TRBJ1-1	TRBV6-5	15	TRBD1	.	CASSFYAGGGTKAFF	TGTGCCAGCAGTTTCTACGCAGGGGGCGGAACTAAAGCTTTCTTT
TRBJ2-5	TRBV10-3	15	TRBD1	.	CAISDPGQGLETQYF	TGTGCCATCAGTGACCCGGGACAGGGGTTAGAGACCCAGTACTTC
TRBJ1-2	TRBV6-1	17	TRBD1	.	CASRRVPGQGAIYGYTF	TGTGCCAGCAGGCGAGTCCCGGGACAGGGGGCTATCTATGGCTACACCTTC
TRBJ2-3	TRBV20-1	17	TRBD2	few	CSASMPSGRPGADTQYF	TGCAGTGCTAGTATGCCTAGCGGGAGGCCGGGGGCAGATACGCAGTATTTT
TRBJ1-5	TRBV6-2/TRBV6-3	17	TRBD1	.	CASSSYPGTGNDQPQHF	TGTGCCAGCAGTTCCTACCCCGGGACAGGGAACGATCAGCCCCAGCATTTT
TRBJ2-2	TRBV12-3/TRBV12-4	13	.	many	CASSFRQGWELFF	TGTGCCAGCAGTTTTCGGCAGGGCTGGGAGCTGTTTTTT
TRBJ1-5	TRBV6-1	13	.	.	CASRTGENQPQHF	TGTGCCAGCAGAACAGGCGAGAATCAGCCCCAGCATTTT
TRBJ2-2	TRBV11-2	16	.	.	CASSLGSRSATGELFF	TGTGCCAGCAGCTTAGGTTCTAGAAGTGCCACCGGGGAGCTGTTTTTT
TRBJ2-3	TRBV4-3	13	.	few	CASSPYLADTQYF	TGCGCCAGCAGCCCATATTTGGCAGATACGCAGTATTTT
TRBJ2-6	TRBV12-3/TRBV12-4	15	TRBD1	.	CASTTGGSGANVLTF	TGTGCCAGCACCACAGGGGGTAGTGGGGCCAACGTCCTGACTTTC
TRBJ1-6	TRBV12-3/TRBV12-4	14	.	few	CASSFEGKNSPLHF	TGTGCCAGCAGCTTTGAGGGTAAAAATTCACCCCTCCACTTT
TRBJ2-5	TRBV29-1	14	TRBD1	.	CSVRGQGVQETQYF	TGCAGCGTCCGCGGACAGGGGGTCCAAGAGACCCAGTACTTC
TRBJ2-2	TRBV27	14	.	.	CASSLSSDTGELFF	TGTGCCAGCAGTTTATCTAGCGACACCGGGGAGCTGTTTTTT
TRBJ1-5	TRBV7-8	14	TRBD1	.	CASSAGTGGQPQHF	TGTGCCAGCAGCGCGGGGACAGGAGGCCAGCCCCAGCATTTT
TRBJ2-1	TRBV20-1	19	TRBD2	few	CSARGLQGASGRAYNEQFF	TGCAGTGCTAGAGGTCTACAGGGGGCTAGCGGGAGGGCCTACAATGAGCAGTTCTTC
TRBJ2-3	TRBV20-1	14	TRBD2	few	CSARLAGSTDTQYF	TGCAGCGCTCGACTAGCGGGAAGTACAGATACGCAGTATTTT
TRBJ2-5	TRBV2	16	.	few	CASSEVSGRPQETQYF	TGTGCCAGCAGTGAAGTATCCGGACGGCCGCAAGAGACCCAGTACTTC
TRBJ2-5	TRBV7-2	16	.	few	CASSEVIDRSEETQYF	TGTGCCAGCAGCGAAGTAATTGACAGGAGCGAAGAGACCCAGTACTTC
TRBJ2-3	TRBV7-2	15	.	few	CASSLAQPMADTQYF	TGTGCCAGCAGCTTAGCACAGCCGATGGCAGATACGCAGTATTTT
TRBJ2-7	TRBV7-9	14	.	.	CASSHRGSPYEQYF	TGTGCCAGCAGCCACCGAGGGTCCCCCTACGAGCAGTACTTC
TRBJ1-1	TRBV12-3/TRBV12-4	13	TRBD1	.	CASNRQGNTEAFF	TGTGCCAGCAACAGACAGGGGAACACTGAAGCTTTCTTT
TRBJ2-1	TRBV7-2	12	.	.	CASSHITDEQFF	TGTGCCAGCAGCCACATAACTGATGAGCAGTTCTTC
TRBJ2-1	TRBV20-1	13	.	few	CSARDLGPYEQFF	TGCAGTGCTAGAGATTTAGGGCCTTATGAGCAGTTCTTC
TRBJ2-2	TRBV7-2	13	.	few	CASSLDRAGELFF	TGTGCCAGCAGCTTAGATAGGGCCGGGGAGCTGTTTTTT
TRBJ2-1	TRBV6-5	14	.	.	CATTLRGSYNEQFF	TGTGCCACCACGTTACGGGGTTCCTACAATGAGCAGTTCTTC